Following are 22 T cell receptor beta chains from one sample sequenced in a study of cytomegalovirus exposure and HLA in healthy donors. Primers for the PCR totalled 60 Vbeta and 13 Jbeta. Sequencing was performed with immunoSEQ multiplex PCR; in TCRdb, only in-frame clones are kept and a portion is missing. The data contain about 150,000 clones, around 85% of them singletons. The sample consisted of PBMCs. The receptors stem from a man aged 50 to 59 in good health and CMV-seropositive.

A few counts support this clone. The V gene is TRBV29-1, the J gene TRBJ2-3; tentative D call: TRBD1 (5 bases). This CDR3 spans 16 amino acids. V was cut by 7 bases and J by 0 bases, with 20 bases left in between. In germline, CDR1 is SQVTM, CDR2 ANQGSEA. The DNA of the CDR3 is TGCAGCGGAAGACTGGGCAGACAGACTAGCACAGATACGCAGTATTTT. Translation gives CSGRLGRQTSTDTQYF.

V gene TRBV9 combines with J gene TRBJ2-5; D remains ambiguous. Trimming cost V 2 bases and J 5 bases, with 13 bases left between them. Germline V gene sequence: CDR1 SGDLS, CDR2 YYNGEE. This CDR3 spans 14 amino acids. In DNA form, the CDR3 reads TGTGCCAGCAGCGTTTTTGGTTTCGCGGAGACCCAGTACTTC. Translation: CASSVFGFAETQYF.

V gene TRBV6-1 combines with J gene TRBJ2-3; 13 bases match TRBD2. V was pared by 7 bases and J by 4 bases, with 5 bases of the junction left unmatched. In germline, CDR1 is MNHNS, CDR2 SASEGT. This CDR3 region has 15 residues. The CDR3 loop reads CASTLLAGGPDTQYF. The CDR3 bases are TGTGCCAGCACCTTACTAGCGGGGGGGCCAGATACGCAGTATTTT.

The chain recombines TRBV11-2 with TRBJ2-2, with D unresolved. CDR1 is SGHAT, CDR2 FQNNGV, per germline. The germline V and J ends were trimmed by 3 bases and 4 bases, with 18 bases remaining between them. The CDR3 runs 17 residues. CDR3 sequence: CASSLPTGAVSTGELFF. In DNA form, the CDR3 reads TGTGCCAGCAGCTTGCCCACTGGCGCGGTCTCCACCGGGGAGCTGTTTTTT.

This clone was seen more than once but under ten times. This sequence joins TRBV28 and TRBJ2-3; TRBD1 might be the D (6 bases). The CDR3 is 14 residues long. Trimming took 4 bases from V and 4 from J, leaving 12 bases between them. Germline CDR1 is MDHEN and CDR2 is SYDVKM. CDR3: CASSSLGGSDTQYF. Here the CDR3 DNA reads TGTGCCAGCAGTTCCCTAGGGGGTTCAGATACGCAGTATTTT.

The DNA of the CDR3 is TGTGCCAGCAGCTTAACGGGACAGGAAGGAAAACTGTTTTTT. Amino acid sequence: CASSLTGQEGKLFF. The rearrangement joins TRBV7-2 to TRBJ1-4, with 8 bases lining up with TRBD1. The V segment lost 2 bases and the J segment 10 bases; nucleotides outside the gene matches: 6. The length of the CDR3 is 14 residues. Germline V gene data show CDR1 as SGHTA and CDR2 as FQGNSA.

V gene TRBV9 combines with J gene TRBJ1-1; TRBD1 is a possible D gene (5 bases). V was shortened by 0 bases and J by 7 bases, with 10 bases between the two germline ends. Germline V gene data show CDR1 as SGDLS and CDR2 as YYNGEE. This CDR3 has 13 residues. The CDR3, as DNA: TGTGCCAGCAGCGTAGGGGAGGGGATTGAAGCTTTCTTT. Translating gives CASSVGEGIEAFF.

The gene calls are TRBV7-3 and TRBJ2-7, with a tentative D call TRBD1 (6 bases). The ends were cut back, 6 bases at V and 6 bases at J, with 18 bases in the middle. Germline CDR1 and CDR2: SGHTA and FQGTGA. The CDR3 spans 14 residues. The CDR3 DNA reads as TGTGCCAGCAGTCCCATGGGGGCGAACGTCGAGCAGTACTTC. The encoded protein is CASSPMGANVEQYF.

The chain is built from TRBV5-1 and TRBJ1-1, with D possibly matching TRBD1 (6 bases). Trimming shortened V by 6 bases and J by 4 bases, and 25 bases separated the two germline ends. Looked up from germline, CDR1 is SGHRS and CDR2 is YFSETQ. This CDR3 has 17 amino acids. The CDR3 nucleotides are TGCGCCAGCACCCCGGACAGCGCAAACCTAAGGGGCACTGAAGCTTTCTTT. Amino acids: CASTPDSANLRGTEAFF.

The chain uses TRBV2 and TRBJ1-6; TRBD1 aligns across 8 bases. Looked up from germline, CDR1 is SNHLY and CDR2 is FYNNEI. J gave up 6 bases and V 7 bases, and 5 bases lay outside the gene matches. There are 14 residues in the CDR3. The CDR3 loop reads CASTQDRANSPLHF. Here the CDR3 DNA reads TGTGCCAGCACGCAGGACAGGGCTAATTCACCCCTCCACTTT.

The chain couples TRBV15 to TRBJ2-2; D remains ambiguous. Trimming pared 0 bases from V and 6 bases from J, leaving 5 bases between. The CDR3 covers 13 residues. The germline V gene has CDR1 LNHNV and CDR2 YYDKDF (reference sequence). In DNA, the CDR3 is TGTGCCACCAGCAGAGATCTTTCCGGGGAGCTGTTTTTT. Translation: CATSRDLSGELFF.

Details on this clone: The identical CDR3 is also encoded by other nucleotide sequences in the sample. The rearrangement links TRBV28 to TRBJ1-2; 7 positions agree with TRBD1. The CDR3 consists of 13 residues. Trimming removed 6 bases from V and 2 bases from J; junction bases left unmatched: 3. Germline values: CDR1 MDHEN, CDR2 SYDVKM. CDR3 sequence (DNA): TGTGCCAGCAGCTTACAGGGGAACTATGGCTACACCTTC. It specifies CASSLQGNYGYTF.

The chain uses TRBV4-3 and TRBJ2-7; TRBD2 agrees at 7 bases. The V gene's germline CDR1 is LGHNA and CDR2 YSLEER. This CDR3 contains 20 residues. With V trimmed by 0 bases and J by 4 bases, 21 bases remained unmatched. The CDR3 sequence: CASSQDLMGWAGAGGYEQYF. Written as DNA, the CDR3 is TGCGCCAGCAGCCAAGATCTTATGGGGTGGGCGGGAGCTGGGGGTTACGAGCAGTACTTC.

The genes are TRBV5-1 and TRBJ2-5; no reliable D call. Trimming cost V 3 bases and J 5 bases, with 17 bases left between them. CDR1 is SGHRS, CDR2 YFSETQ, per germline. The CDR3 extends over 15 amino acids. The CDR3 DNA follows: TGCGCCAGCAGCTACTCCCCGGGTCCCGGGGAGACCCAGTACTTC. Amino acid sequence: CASSYSPGPGETQYF.

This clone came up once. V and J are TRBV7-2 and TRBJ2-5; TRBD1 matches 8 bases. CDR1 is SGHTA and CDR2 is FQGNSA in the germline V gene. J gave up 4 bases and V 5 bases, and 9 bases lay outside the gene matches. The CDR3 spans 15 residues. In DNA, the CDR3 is TGTGCCAGCAGCACAACAGGGGGTCGGACAGAGACCCAGTACTTC. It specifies CASSTTGGRTETQYF.

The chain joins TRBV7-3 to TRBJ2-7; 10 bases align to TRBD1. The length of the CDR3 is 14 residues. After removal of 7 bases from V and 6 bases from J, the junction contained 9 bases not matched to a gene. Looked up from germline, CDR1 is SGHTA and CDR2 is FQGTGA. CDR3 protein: CASNPRTGGREQYF. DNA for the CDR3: TGTGCCAGCAACCCCCGGACAGGGGGACGCGAGCAGTACTTC.

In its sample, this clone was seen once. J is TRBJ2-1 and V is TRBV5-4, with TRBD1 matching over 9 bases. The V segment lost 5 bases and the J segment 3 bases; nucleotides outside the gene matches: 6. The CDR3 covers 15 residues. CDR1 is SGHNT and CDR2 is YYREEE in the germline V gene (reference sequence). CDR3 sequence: CASSSGTGFYNEQFF. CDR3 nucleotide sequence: TGTGCCAGCAGTTCCGGGACAGGGTTCTACAATGAGCAGTTCTTC.

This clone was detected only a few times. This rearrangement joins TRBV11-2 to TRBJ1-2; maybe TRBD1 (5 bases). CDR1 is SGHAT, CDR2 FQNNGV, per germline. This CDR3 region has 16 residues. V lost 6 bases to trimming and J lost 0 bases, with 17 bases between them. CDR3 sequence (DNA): TGTGCCAGCAGTCCGGACAAGCAACAACCTAACTATGGCTACACCTTC. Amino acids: CASSPDKQQPNYGYTF.

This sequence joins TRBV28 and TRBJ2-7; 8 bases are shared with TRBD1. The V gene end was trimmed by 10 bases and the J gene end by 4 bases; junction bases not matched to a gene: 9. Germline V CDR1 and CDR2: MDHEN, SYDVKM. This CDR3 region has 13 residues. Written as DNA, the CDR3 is TGTGCCACCCTGACAGGGGTAGGATACGAGCAGTACTTC. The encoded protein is CATLTGVGYEQYF.

The CDR3 nucleotides read TGTGCCAGCAGTGCGAGGGGGAGGGGCTTTCAAGAGACCCAGTACTTC. It encodes CASSARGRGFQETQYF. This chain links TRBV6-1 with TRBJ2-5; D might be TRBD2 (7 bases). The CDR3 has 16 residues. The germline gives CDR1 MNHNS, CDR2 SASEGT. The germline V and J ends were trimmed by 4 bases and 2 bases, with 17 bases remaining between them.

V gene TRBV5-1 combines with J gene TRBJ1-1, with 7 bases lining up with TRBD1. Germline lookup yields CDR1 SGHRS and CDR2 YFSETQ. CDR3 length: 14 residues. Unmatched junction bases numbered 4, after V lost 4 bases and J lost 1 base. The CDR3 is CASSQGTANTEAFF. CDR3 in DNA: TGCGCCAGCAGCCAAGGGACAGCGAACACTGAAGCTTTCTTT. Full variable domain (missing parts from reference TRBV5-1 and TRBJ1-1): KAGVTQTPRYLIKTRGQQVTLSCSPISGHRSVSWYQQTPGQGLQFLFEYFSETQRNKGNFPGRFSGRQFSNSRSEMNVSTLELGDSALYLCASSQGTANTEAFFGQGTRLTVV.

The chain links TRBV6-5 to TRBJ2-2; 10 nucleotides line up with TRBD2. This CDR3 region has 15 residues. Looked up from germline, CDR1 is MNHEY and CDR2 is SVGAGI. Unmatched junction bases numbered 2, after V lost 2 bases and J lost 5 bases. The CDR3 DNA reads TGTGCCAGCAGTTACGGGACTAGCGCAACCGGGGAGCTGTTTTTT. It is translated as CASSYGTSATGELFF.